This TCR beta chain was identified in a study of T cell changes during pregnancy in multiple sclerosis. Here immunoSEQ multiplex PCR was the method, and the copy in TCRdb shows in-frame clones only, minus some. The data contain about 93,000 clones, around 92% of them seen just once; the ten biggest clones take up 2% to 2.5%. V shed 6 bases and J 1 base; nucleotides not matched to a gene: 3. The V gene's germline CDR1 is SNHLY and CDR2 FYNNEI. This CDR3 is built from 15 residues. The chain joins TRBV2 to TRBJ2-3; 11 bases align to TRBD2. Sequences were derived from peripheral blood, sampled after pregnancy. This TCR was recovered from a female donor with multiple sclerosis, enrolled in a pregnancy study. The DNA for the CDR3 is TGTGCCAGCAGGGAACTAGCGGGGGGCACAGATACGCAGTATTTT. This sequence encodes CASRELAGGTDTQYF.